These 16 T cell receptor beta chains were sequenced from one sample in a study of blood T cell repertoires in COVID-19. The data were produced by immunoSEQ multiplex PCR, yet TCRdb's version contains in-frame clones alone and is incomplete. The sample records roughly 180,000 clones, around 79% being singletons. Sample: peripheral blood. The receptors here all came from a woman aged 55-75 years with COVID-19, enrolled during active disease.

The chain recombines TRBV9 with TRBJ2-5; TRBD2 might be the D (5 bases). The CDR3 extends over 16 amino acids. Germline V CDR1 and CDR2: SGDLS, YYNGEE. Trimming left V 4 bases short and J 5 bases short, with 21 bases between. CDR3 sequence (DNA): TGTGCCAGCAGCCCTCCCCCCGGAGAGGGTGGTGAGACCCAGTACTTC. Amino acids: CASSPPPGEGGETQYF.

The J gene is TRBJ2-7, the V gene TRBV6-5; 8 nucleotides line up with TRBD2. Germline values: CDR1 MNHEY, CDR2 SVGAGI. V trimming: 8 bases; J trimming: 3 bases; junction bases outside the gene matches: 6. CDR3 length: 13 amino acids. CDR3 sequence (DNA): TGTGCCAGCCGTACGGGGGGGAACTACGAGCAGTACTTC. It is translated as CASRTGGNYEQYF.

The rearrangement uses TRBV7-6 and TRBJ2-7; 9 bases agree with TRBD1. Germline assignment: CDR1 SGHVS and CDR2 FNYEAQ. With V trimmed by 0 bases and J by 6 bases, 9 bases remained unmatched. The CDR3 length is 16 residues. The CDR3 loop reads CASSLARTGASSEQYF. The CDR3 DNA sequence: TGTGCCAGCAGCTTAGCGCGGACAGGGGCCTCTAGCGAGCAGTACTTC.

The table lists this clone with many counts. The chain employs TRBV4-2 and TRBJ2-7; the match to TRBD2 covers 8 bases. This CDR3 contains 14 residues. The germline V gene encodes CDR1 LGHNA and CDR2 YNFKEQ. Germline trimming cut 4 bases from V and 6 bases from J; bases unmatched to any gene: 8. The CDR3 DNA reads TGTGCCAGCAGCCCGGGGGGACTAGTGGGCGAGCAGTACTTC. It specifies CASSPGGLVGEQYF.

The table lists this clone with a few counts. One end of the junction is discordant with germline, which a read error may explain. The chain has TRBV7-7 and TRBJ2-5; 12 bases agree with TRBD2. This CDR3 spans 17 amino acids. Germline-derived CDR1 and CDR2 are SSHAT and FNYEAQ (reference sequence). The DNA for the CDR3 is TGTGCTAGCAGCTTAGTTCTGACTAGCGGGAGTAGGGAGACCCAGTACTTC. Residues: CASSLVLTSGSRETQYF.

J is TRBJ2-5 and V is TRBV2; 7 bases fit TRBD2. V trimming: 6 bases; J trimming: 2 bases; junction bases outside the gene matches: 9. CDR1 is SNHLY and CDR2 is FYNNEI in the germline V gene. This CDR3 region has 15 residues. The CDR3 bases are TGTGCCAGCAGCGAACAAGTGCGGGGGCAAGAGACCCAGTACTTC. Amino acids: CASSEQVRGQETQYF.

The genes are TRBV6-1 and TRBJ1-3; 8 nucleotides align to TRBD1. J was trimmed by 4 bases and V by 0 bases; bases with no gene match: 8. Germline values: CDR1 MNHNS, CDR2 SASEGT. This CDR3 region has 17 residues. DNA of the CDR3: TGTGCCAGCAGTGAAGCGAGCAACAGGGGGGCAGGAAACACCATATATTTT. Translating gives CASSEASNRGAGNTIYF.

This rearrangement joins TRBV20-1 to TRBJ1-5; D may be TRBD1 (5 bases). The CDR3 is made up of 14 amino acids. Per germline, CDR1 DFQATT and CDR2 SNEGSKA (reference sequence). V shed 3 bases and J shed 2 bases, with 11 bases lying between them. The CDR3 DNA reads as TGCAGTGCTAGTCCTTTACAGGGCAATCAGCCCCAGCATTTT. This gives the protein CSASPLQGNQPQHF.

In this sample, this clone turned up a few times. The CDR3 bases are TGTGCCAGCAGCTTGTTACGGCAGGGGGCTGGTTCACCCCTCCACTTT. The encoded protein is CASSLLRQGAGSPLHF. This chain joins TRBV5-4 and TRBJ1-6; TRBD1 matches at 8 bases. This CDR3 region has 16 residues. Germline-derived CDR1 and CDR2 are SGHNT and YYREEE (reference sequence). The V and J ends lost 1 base and 9 bases, in that order; junction bases with no gene match: 9.

This chain links TRBV5-8 with TRBJ2-1; D is perhaps TRBD1 (6 bases). Germline assignment: CDR1 SGHTS and CDR2 YDEGEE. The CDR3 runs to 15 residues. V gave up 6 bases and J gave up 1 base, with 14 bases separating them. CDR3 nucleotides: TGTGCCAGCACCTCACAGGGTCGTTCCTACAATGAGCAGTTCTTC. Amino acids: CASTSQGRSYNEQFF. The variable domain in full, completed from reference TRBV5-8 and TRBJ2-1, reads EAGVTQSPTHLIKTRGQQATLRCSPISGHTSVYWYQQALGLGLQFLLWYDEGEERNRGNFPPRFSGRQFPNYSSELNVNALELEDSALYLCASTSQGRSYNEQFFGPGTRLTVL.

The chain joins TRBV19 to TRBJ2-7; TRBD2 agrees at 9 bases. CDR3 length: 16 amino acids. V shed 6 bases, J shed 3 bases, and the junction held 12 bases outside the gene matches. Germline V gene data show CDR1 as LNHDA and CDR2 as SQIVND (reference sequence). CDR3 nucleotide sequence: TGTGCCAGTAGCCCTGGACGGGCGGGAGGGCTCTACGAGCAGTACTTC. Protein product: CASSPGRAGGLYEQYF.

Turning to this clone: This may be a read error: a much more frequent sequence differs by one nucleotide. The V gene is TRBV7-2, the J gene TRBJ1-4; 8 bases fit TRBD1. Germline values: CDR1 SGHTA, CDR2 FQGNSA. V trimming: 5 bases; J trimming: 3 bases; junction bases outside the gene matches: 2. The CDR3 covers 14 residues. The CDR3 bases are TGTGCCAGCAGCCCGACAGGGGCTAATGAAAAACTGTTTTTT. Translated, it gives CASSPTGANEKLFF. The full variable domain, its missing parts supplied by reference TRBV7-2 and TRBJ1-4, is GAGVSQSPSNKVTEKGKDVELRCDPISGHTALYWYRQSLGQGLEFLIYFQGNSAPDKSGLPSDRFSAERTGGSVSTLTIQRTQQEDSAVYLCASSPTGANEKLFFGSGTQLSVL.

The chain carries TRBV23-1 and TRBJ1-6; maybe TRBD1 (5 bases). TRBV23-1 is known as an ORF, though its function is uncertain. The length of the CDR3 is 18 residues. Trimming stripped 4 bases from V and 0 bases from J, with 16 bases between. The CDR3, as DNA: TGCGCCAGCAGTCCTAGGAGGGGACGTTTCTCCTATAATTCACCCCTCCACTTT. It is translated as CASSPRRGRFSYNSPLHF.

This chain joins TRBV12-2 and TRBJ2-3; the table's D call TRBD2 went unverified against the DNA. TRBV12-2 is shown as a pseudogene. CDR3 size: 19 residues. The CDR3 spells CASRFRLTWTSGLTDTQYF. The CDR3 bases are TGTGCAAGTCGCTTCCGGCTTACTTGGACTAGCGGGCTCACAGATACGCAGTATTTT.

V is TRBV19 and J is TRBJ2-5; TRBD2 matches 7 bases. CDR1 and CDR2 from the germline V gene are LNHDA and SQIVND (reference sequence). CDR3 length: 15 residues. Losses at the gene ends were 5 bases for V and 4 bases for J; bases not matched to a gene: 10. Here the CDR3 reads CASSQISGSGETQYF. The CDR3 DNA sequence: TGTGCCAGTAGTCAAATTAGCGGGTCGGGAGAGACCCAGTACTTC.

The chain joins TRBV13 to TRBJ2-7; possibly TRBD1 for D (6 bases). The CDR3 has 16 residues. Germline CDR1 is PRHDT and CDR2 is FYEKMQ (reference sequence). Trimming pared 1 base from V and 4 bases from J, leaving 17 bases between. CDR3 in amino acids: CASSLAGTPRRYEQYF. The CDR3 DNA reads as TGTGCCAGCAGCTTAGCCGGGACACCCCGGCGATACGAGCAGTACTTC.